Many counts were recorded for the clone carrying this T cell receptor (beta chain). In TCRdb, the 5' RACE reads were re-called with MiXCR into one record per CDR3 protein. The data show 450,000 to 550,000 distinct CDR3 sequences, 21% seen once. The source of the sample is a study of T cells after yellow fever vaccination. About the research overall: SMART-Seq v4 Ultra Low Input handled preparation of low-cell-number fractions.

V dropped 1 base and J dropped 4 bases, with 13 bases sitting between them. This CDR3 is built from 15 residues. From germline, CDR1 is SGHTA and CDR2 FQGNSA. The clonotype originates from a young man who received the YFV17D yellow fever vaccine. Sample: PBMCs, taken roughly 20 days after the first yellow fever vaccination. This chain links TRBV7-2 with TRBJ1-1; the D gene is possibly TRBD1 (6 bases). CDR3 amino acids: CASSLDWGGFTEAFF. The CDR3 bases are TGTGCCAGCAGCTTAGATTGGGGGGGCTTCACTGAAGCTTTCTTT.